A few counts support the clone carrying this T cell receptor (beta chain). Its antigen is not identified. Universal primer sites and UMIs were introduced during 5'RACE template-switching synthesis of TCR cDNA. TCRdb re-called the 5' RACE reads with MiXCR, one entry per CDR3 protein. The sample lists some 550,000 distinct CDR3 sequences; less than 20% were seen once. V shed 1 base and J 0 bases; nucleotides not matched to a gene: 4. Germline CDR1 reads SGHVS; CDR2 reads FQNEAQ. There are 18 residues in the CDR3. The data originate from a study of T cells after yellow fever vaccination. Study-wide results and caveats: A faster peak, day 5 versus 15, was reached by the weaker secondary response. Some clonotypes were seen in both the CD4 and the CD8 compartments. These made up a small share and likely arose from convergent recombination.

The sequencing used PBMCs, collected 15 days after the yellow fever booster vaccination. This TCR derives from a man aged 25-40 years who received the YFV17D yellow fever vaccine. V and J are TRBV7-8 and TRBJ2-7, with TRBD2 matching over 15 bases. The CDR3 sequence: CASSLVGLAGGHSYEQYF. The CDR3 DNA is TGTGCCAGCAGCTTAGTGGGACTAGCGGGAGGCCACTCCTACGAGCAGTACTTC.